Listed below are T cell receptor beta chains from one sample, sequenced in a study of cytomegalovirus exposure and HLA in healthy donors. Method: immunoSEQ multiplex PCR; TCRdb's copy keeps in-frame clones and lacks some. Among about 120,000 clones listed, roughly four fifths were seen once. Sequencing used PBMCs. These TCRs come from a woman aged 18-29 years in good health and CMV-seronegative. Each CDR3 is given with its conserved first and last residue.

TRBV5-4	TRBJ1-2	CASSLQVQNYGYTF
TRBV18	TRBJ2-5	CASSPRGLETQYF
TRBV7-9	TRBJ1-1	CASSQARTSMNTEAFF
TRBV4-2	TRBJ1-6	CASSPRDRPDSPLHF
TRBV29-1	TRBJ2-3	CSASGTGGITDTQYF
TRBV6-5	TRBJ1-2	CASRGQTNYGYTF
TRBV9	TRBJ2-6	CASKSWANGLTF
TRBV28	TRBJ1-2	CASSLSTGRVRGYTF
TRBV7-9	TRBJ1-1	CASSPRGTEAFF
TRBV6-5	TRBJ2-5	CASFGGETQYF
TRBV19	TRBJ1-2	CACSRETHYGYTF
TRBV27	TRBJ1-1	CASSLYTGGAWTEAFF
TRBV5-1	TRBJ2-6	CASRLQLSGANVLTF
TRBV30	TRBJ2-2	CAGGGTNTGELFF
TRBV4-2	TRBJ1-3	CASSRGQVPYSGNTIYF
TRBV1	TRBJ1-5	CTSSQAPHGDGNQPQHF